This passage covers 24 T cell receptor beta chains from one sample sequenced in a study of T cells after yellow fever vaccination. TCRdb passed the 5' RACE reads through MiXCR, listing each CDR3 protein once. The sample yields about 360,000 distinct CDR3 sequences, 6.2% seen once. The sequencing here drew on PBMCs, taken 5 days after the yellow fever booster vaccination. The receptors were gathered from a man aged 30 to 45 who received the YFV17D yellow fever vaccine.

This sequence joins TRBV10-3 and TRBJ2-1; D might be TRBD1 (5 bases). CDR3 length: 14 residues. V shed 10 bases and J shed 7 bases, with 20 bases lying between them. Germline CDR1 and CDR2: ENHRY and SYGVKD. For the CDR3, the DNA is TGTGCCAACTCAGGGTCCTCGATTGCTAATGAGCAGTTCTTC. The encoded protein is CANSGSSIANEQFF.

The sample holds many counts of this clonotype. The rearrangement uses TRBV29-1 and TRBJ2-3; the match to TRBD2 covers 7 bases. CDR3 length equals 13 residues. V was pared by 3 bases and J by 5 bases, with 5 bases of the junction left unmatched. The V gene's germline CDR1 is SQVTM and CDR2 ANQGSEA. CDR3 in amino acids: CSVDAGARDTQYF. DNA of the CDR3: TGCAGCGTTGATGCGGGAGCGCGAGATACGCAGTATTTT.

This clonotype has at least ten counts. The chain is built from TRBV12-3 or TRBV12-4 and TRBJ2-7; 8 bases match TRBD1. This CDR3 contains 14 residues. V gave up 6 bases and J gave up 5 bases; unmatched junction bases: 9. CDR3 in amino acids: CASRTGTGADEQYF. CDR3 bases: TGTGCCAGCAGGACCGGGACAGGAGCGGACGAGCAGTACTTC.

This clonotype was seen ten or more times. The chain combines TRBV5-5 with TRBJ2-1; D ambiguous. The CDR3 loop spans 14 amino acids. Germline V gene data show CDR1 as SGHKS and CDR2 as YYEKEE (reference sequence). V was trimmed by 0 bases and J by 4 bases, leaving 8 bases between them. In nucleotides, the CDR3 is TGTGCCAGCAGCTTGGAGCCGCCGTACAATGAGCAGTTCTTC. It codes for CASSLEPPYNEQFF.

This clonotype has a handful of counts. The J gene is TRBJ2-1, the V gene TRBV5-1; D gene ambiguous. This CDR3 comprises 12 residues. Germline V gene data show CDR1 as SGHRS and CDR2 as YFSETQ. Deletions cut 0 bases from V and 8 bases from J, with 6 bases between. For the CDR3, the DNA is TGCGCCAGCAGCTTGGATACTCATGAGCAGTTCTTC. Its protein product is CASSLDTHEQFF.

This clonotype has just a few counts. The chain carries TRBV7-9 and TRBJ2-5; either TRBD1 or TRBD2 may supply D (5 bases each). This CDR3 region has 15 residues. The V gene lost 5 bases and the J gene lost 4 bases, with 17 bases spanning the gap. CDR1 is SEHNR and CDR2 is FQNEAQ in the germline V gene (reference sequence). The CDR3 bases are TGTGCCAGCAGCCCCTCCTACGGGACCCCAGAGACCCAGTACTTC. This sequence encodes CASSPSYGTPETQYF.

The rearrangement links TRBV6-1 to TRBJ2-7, with D perhaps TRBD2 (6 bases). The length of the CDR3 is 13 residues. Germline loops: CDR1 MNHNS, CDR2 SASEGT. V lost 10 bases, J lost 5 bases, and 18 bases lay in between. DNA for the CDR3: TGTGCCAACTTGGAGGGCCCTAAGCACGAGCAGTACTTC. This sequence encodes CANLEGPKHEQYF.

This clonotype was found a few times. The chain is built from TRBV29-1 and TRBJ2-3, with a weak D call TRBD2 (5 bases). The CDR3 runs 16 residues. Germline lookup yields CDR1 SQVTM and CDR2 ANQGSEA. The germline V and J ends were trimmed by 3 bases and 7 bases, with 23 bases remaining between them. This CDR3 reads CSVDPQTSTRPHTQYF. The DNA for the CDR3 is TGCAGCGTTGACCCCCAAACCAGTACTAGACCCCATACGCAGTATTTT.

The chain joins TRBV7-2 to TRBJ1-1; TRBD1 aligns across 9 bases. V trimming: 4 bases; J trimming: 6 bases; junction bases outside the gene matches: 0. The CDR3 totals 12 residues. CDR1 and CDR2 (germline): SGHTA, FQGNSA. The CDR3 coding sequence is TGTGCCAGCAGCTGGACAGGGGCTGAAGCTTTCTTT. It specifies CASSWTGAEAFF.

This chain connects TRBV7-2 to TRBJ2-1, with 13 bases aligning to TRBD2. The CDR3 is 15 residues long. The J segment lost 9 bases and the V segment lost 1 base, leaving 3 bases of the junction unmatched. Germline V gene data show CDR1 as SGHTA and CDR2 as FQGNSA. CDR3 coding DNA: TGTGCCAGCAGCTTAGAACTAGCGGGAGGGTCTGAGCAGTTCTTC. It yields the protein CASSLELAGGSEQFF.

This clonotype was counted between two and nine times. This CDR3 reads CASSDQAGRTDTQYF. The CDR3 DNA is TGTGCCAGCAGTGATCAAGCGGGTCGCACAGATACGCAGTATTTT. V and J are TRBV25-1 and TRBJ2-3; TRBD2 is a possible D gene (6 bases). The CDR3 contains 15 residues. The germline CDR1 and CDR2 sequences are MGHDK and SYGVNS. V was clipped by 3 bases and J by 1 base, with 11 bases between them.

The J gene is TRBJ2-7, the V gene TRBV12-3 or TRBV12-4; 12 bases map to TRBD1. The junction had 11 bases not matched to a gene; V was cut back by 6 bases and J by 2 bases. The CDR3 is 17 amino acids. The CDR3 loop reads CASSIGTGGSSPYEQYF. The CDR3 DNA follows: TGTGCCAGCAGCATAGGGACAGGGGGCTCGAGTCCCTACGAGCAGTACTTC.

Details on this clonotype: One junction end disagrees with the germline gene, perhaps due to a read error. This sequence joins TRBV20-1 and TRBJ2-5; 9 nucleotides line up with TRBD2. The germline CDR1 and CDR2 sequences are DFQATT and SNEGSKA (reference sequence). The CDR3 is 16 amino acids. DNA for the CDR3: TGCTGTGCTAGATCTCGCTCTAGCGGGACTCACGAGACCCAGTACTTC. This sequence encodes CCARSRSSGTHETQYF.

The table lists this clonotype with a few counts. The chain couples TRBV5-6 to TRBJ2-1; the match to TRBD2 covers 14 bases. After removal of 3 bases from V and 5 bases from J, the junction contained 10 bases not matched to a gene. The length of the CDR3 is 18 residues. Germline loops: CDR1 SGHDT, CDR2 YYEEEE. The CDR3 region is CASSSGTSGRFFHNEQFF. DNA for the CDR3: TGTGCCAGCAGCTCGGGGACTAGCGGGAGATTCTTCCACAATGAGCAGTTCTTC.

The chain joins TRBV5-1 to TRBJ2-6, with D perhaps TRBD1 or TRBD2 (5 bases each). Germline CDR1 and CDR2: SGHRS and YFSETQ. V was clipped by 1 base and J by 0 bases, with 17 bases between them. This CDR3 contains 19 residues. The CDR3 DNA follows: TGCGCCAGCAGCTTGACCCCCCTTACGGGACGCTCTGGGGCCAACGTCCTGACTTTC. Its translation: CASSLTPLTGRSGANVLTF.

The rearrangement joins TRBV7-2 to TRBJ2-4; unclear D gene. Per the germline V gene, CDR1 is SGHTA and CDR2 is FQGNSA. This CDR3 has 16 residues. V was cut by 4 bases and J by 0 bases, with 13 bases left in between. Written as DNA, the CDR3 is TGTGCCAGCAGCTACCCTTCAGGAATAGCCAAAAACATTCAGTACTTC. As protein: CASSYPSGIAKNIQYF.

This chain connects TRBV7-9 to TRBJ2-5; possibly TRBD2 for D (5 bases). V shed 5 bases and J shed 6 bases, with 13 bases lying between them. The CDR3 extends over 13 amino acids. Per the germline V gene, CDR1 is SEHNR and CDR2 is FQNEAQ (reference sequence). The CDR3 loop is CASSTTLGKTQYF. The CDR3 DNA is TGTGCCAGCAGCACCACACTCGGGAAGACCCAGTACTTC.

In this sample, this clonotype turned up many times. The chain joins TRBV6-5 to TRBJ2-1, with a weak D call TRBD1 (5 bases). The CDR3 extends over 16 amino acids. Trimming shortened V by 0 bases and J by 4 bases, and 13 bases separated the two germline ends. In germline, CDR1 is MNHEY, CDR2 SVGAGI. DNA of the CDR3: TGTGCCAGCAGTTACTCAGCTGGACACAAATACAATGAGCAGTTCTTC. This sequence encodes CASSYSAGHKYNEQFF.

This clonotype was detected many times. This chain joins TRBV5-1 and TRBJ2-2; D is undetermined. Germline V lookup: CDR1 SGHRS, CDR2 YFSETQ. The V end lost 4 bases, the J end lost 1 base, and 8 bases lay between the germline ends. The CDR3 contains 14 residues. CDR3 nucleotide sequence: TGCGCCAGCAGCGCCACCGGGAACACCGGGGAGCTGTTTTTT. It yields the protein CASSATGNTGELFF.

There are many counts of this clonotype. The CDR3 protein is CATLIAGGELFF. CDR3 nucleotides: TGTGCCACCCTTATAGCGGGCGGGGAGCTGTTTTTT. The rearrangement links TRBV7-9 to TRBJ2-2; 7 nucleotides match TRBD2. J gave up 7 bases and V 10 bases, and 6 bases lay outside the gene matches. Germline V gives CDR1 SEHNR, CDR2 FQNEAQ (reference sequence). The CDR3 contains 12 residues.

The table lists this clonotype with a few counts. The rearrangement joins TRBV27 to TRBJ2-1; D possibly matches TRBD1 or TRBD2 (5 bases each). V lost 5 bases and J lost 0, with 20 bases in between. CDR3 length equals 18 residues. The V gene's germline CDR1 is MNHEY and CDR2 SMNVEV (reference sequence). The CDR3 DNA reads TGTGCCAGCAGTCCAGACCAGGGACGTTCCCCCTCCTACAATGAGCAGTTCTTC. It specifies CASSPDQGRSPSYNEQFF.

This clonotype has a count of ten or more. This chain joins TRBV25-1 and TRBJ1-5; 9 bases line up with TRBD1. The CDR3 is 14 residues long. CDR1 is MGHDK, CDR2 SYGVNS, per germline. After removal of 5 bases from V and 4 bases from J, the junction contained 3 bases not matched to a gene. Here the CDR3 reads CASSQTGGNQPQHF. The CDR3, as DNA: TGTGCCAGCAGTCAGACAGGGGGAAATCAGCCCCAGCATTTT.

This clonotype was counted only a few times. The chain uses TRBV21-1 and TRBJ1-3. TRBV21-1 is noted as a pseudogene. This CDR3 spans 17 amino acids. CDR3 sequence reads: CASSKEGDSLSGNTIYF. CDR3 in DNA: TGTGCCAGCAGCAAAGAAGGAGATTCCCTCTCTGGAAACACCATATATTTT.

This clonotype showed up just a few times. This sequence joins TRBV7-2 and TRBJ1-1; D is unclear. Between the trimmed V and J ends, which lost 5 bases and 4 bases, there was a span of 17 bases. Per germline, CDR1 SGHTA and CDR2 FQGNSA. The CDR3 extends over 15 amino acids. The CDR3 region has the DNA TGTGCCAGCAGCCTTTATATCGGAACCCCCACTGAAGCTTTCTTT. Amino acid sequence: CASSLYIGTPTEAFF. Full variable domain (outside the CDR3, taken from reference TRBV7-2 and TRBJ1-1): GAGVSQSPSNKVTEKGKDVELRCDPISGHTALYWYRQSLGQGLEFLIYFQGNSAPDKSGLPSDRFSAERTGGSVSTLTIQRTQQEDSAVYLCASSLYIGTPTEAFFGQGTRLTVV.